This TCR beta chain was recovered during a study of OX40 agonist ivuxolimab in advanced cancers. The CDR3 runs to 15 residues. A note on this clone: What it recognizes is unknown.

With autoimmune disease history or systemic immunosuppression, patients were excluded. Blood got drawn at baseline, again on cycle 4 day 1, and then on cycle 7 day 1. The table came from immunoSEQ multiplex PCR; TCRdb's copy has only in-frame clones and leaves some out. Here the sample spans 45,000 to 55,000 clones, roughly 92% being singletons. Whole-study results and caveats: Nonresponders, in some cases, also had low normalized T-cell clonal expansion. Expanded clones were, on average, more numerous among CD8+ T cells than CD4+.

The V call is TRBV1, the J call TRBJ2-2. TRBV1 is flagged as a pseudogene. This receptor was taken from an adult with an advanced solid tumor such as melanoma, head and neck, liver or kidney cancer. This material consisted of CD4+ or CD8+ T cells sorted from blood, taken in a trial of the OX40 agonist ivuxolimab. The CDR3 region is CTSSQEGEGSGELFF. CDR3 nucleotides: TGCACCAGCAGCCAAGAAGGAGAGGGGTCCGGGGAGCTGTTTTTT.